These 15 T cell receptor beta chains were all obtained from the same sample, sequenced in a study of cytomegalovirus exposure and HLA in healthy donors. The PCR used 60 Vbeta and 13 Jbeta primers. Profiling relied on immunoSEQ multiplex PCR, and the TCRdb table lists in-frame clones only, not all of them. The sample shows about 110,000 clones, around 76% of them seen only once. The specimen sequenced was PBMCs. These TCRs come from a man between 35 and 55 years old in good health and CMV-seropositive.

CDR3 coding DNA: TGTGCCAGCAGTTCGTACAGGGGGCACAATGAGCAGTTCTTC. Translating gives CASSSYRGHNEQFF. V and J are TRBV6-1 and TRBJ2-1; TRBD1 aligns across 9 bases. Trimming removed 5 bases from V and 5 bases from J; junction bases left unmatched: 4. Germline loops: CDR1 MNHNS, CDR2 SASEGT. This CDR3 has 14 residues.

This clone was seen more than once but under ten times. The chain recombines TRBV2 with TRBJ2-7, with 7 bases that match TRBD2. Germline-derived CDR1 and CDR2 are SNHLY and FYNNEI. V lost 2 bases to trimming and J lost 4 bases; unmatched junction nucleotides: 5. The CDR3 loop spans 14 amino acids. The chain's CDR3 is CASSERGRVYEQYF. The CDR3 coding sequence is TGTGCCAGCAGTGAACGTGGGAGGGTTTACGAGCAGTACTTC.

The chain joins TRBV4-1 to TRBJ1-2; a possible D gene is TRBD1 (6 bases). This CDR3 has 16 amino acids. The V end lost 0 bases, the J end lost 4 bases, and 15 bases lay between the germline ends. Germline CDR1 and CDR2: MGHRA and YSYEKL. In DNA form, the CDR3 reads TGCGCCAGCAGCCAAGACCGGGGGGGGGCCGGCTATGGCTACACCTTC. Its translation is CASSQDRGGAGYGYTF.

CDR3 coding DNA: TGTGCCAGCAGCTTTTCCGAGGGGGCGGTAGAGACCCAGTACTTC. It codes for CASSFSEGAVETQYF. The chain joins TRBV7-2 to TRBJ2-5, with 7 bases lining up with TRBD1. The trim removed 3 bases at V and 4 bases at J, leaving 8 bases unmatched. Germline lookup yields CDR1 SGHTA and CDR2 FQGNSA. The CDR3 is 15 amino acids.

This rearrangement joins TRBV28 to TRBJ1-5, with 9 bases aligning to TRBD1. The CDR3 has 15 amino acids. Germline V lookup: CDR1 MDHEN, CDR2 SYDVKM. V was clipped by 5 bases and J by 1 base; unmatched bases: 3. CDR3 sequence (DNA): TGTGCCAGCAGTATACAGGGGGCGAGCAATCAGCCCCAGCATTTT. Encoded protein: CASSIQGASNQPQHF. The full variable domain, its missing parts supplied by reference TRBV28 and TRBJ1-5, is DVKVTQSSRYLVKRTGEKVFLECVQDMDHENMFWYRQDPGLGLRLIYFSYDVKMKEKGDIPEGYSVSREKKERFSLILESASTNQTSMYLCASSIQGASNQPQHFGDGTRLSIL.

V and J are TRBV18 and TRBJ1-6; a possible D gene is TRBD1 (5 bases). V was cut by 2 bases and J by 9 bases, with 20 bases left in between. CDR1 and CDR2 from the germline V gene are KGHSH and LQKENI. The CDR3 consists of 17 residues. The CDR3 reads CASSPDTGNLLISPLHF. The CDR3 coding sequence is TGTGCCAGCTCACCAGATACAGGAAATTTGTTGATTTCACCCCTCCACTTT.

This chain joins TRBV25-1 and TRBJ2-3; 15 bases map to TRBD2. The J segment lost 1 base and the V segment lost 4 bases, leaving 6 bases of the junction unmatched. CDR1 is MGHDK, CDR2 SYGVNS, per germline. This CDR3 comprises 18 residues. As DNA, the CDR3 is TGTGCCAGCAGTGGGTGGACTAGCGGGAGGGAGGGCACAGATACGCAGTATTTT. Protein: CASSGWTSGREGTDTQYF.

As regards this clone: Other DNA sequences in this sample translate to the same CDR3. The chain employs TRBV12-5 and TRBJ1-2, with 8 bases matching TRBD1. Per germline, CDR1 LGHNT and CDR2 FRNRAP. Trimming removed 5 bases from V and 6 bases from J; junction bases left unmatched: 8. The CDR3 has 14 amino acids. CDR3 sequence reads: CASGREQGANGYTF. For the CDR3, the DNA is TGTGCTAGTGGTCGCGAGCAGGGGGCTAATGGCTACACCTTC.

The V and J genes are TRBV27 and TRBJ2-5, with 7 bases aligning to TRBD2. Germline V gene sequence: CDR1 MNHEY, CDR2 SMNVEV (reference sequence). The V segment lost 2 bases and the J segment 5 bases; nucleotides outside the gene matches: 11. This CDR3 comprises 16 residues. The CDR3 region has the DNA TGTGCCAGCAGTTTAGTAGCGGGTCTCTTGAAGGAGACCCAGTACTTC. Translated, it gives CASSLVAGLLKETQYF.

The DNA of the CDR3 is TGTGCCAGCACAGGGTATGGGTACGAGCAGTACTTC. Translating it yields CASTGYGYEQYF. The gene calls are TRBV7-9 and TRBJ2-7; maybe TRBD1 (5 bases). With 7 bases removed from V and 4 bases from J, the gap between germline ends came to 11 bases. The CDR3 is 12 amino acids. From germline, CDR1 is SEHNR and CDR2 FQNEAQ (reference sequence).

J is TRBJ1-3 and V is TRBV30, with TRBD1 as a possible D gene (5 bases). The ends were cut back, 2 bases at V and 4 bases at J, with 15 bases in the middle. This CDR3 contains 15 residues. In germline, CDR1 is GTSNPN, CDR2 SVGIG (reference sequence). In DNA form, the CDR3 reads TGTGCCTGGAGTATTCCAACAGGTTCAGGAAACACCATATATTTT. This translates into CAWSIPTGSGNTIYF. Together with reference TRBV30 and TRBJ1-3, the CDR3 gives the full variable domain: SQTIHQWPATLVQPVGSPLSLECTVEGTSNPNLYWYRQAAGRGLQLLFYSVGIGQISSEVPQNLSASRPQDRQFILSSKKLLLSDSGFYLCAWSIPTGSGNTIYFGEGSWLTVV.

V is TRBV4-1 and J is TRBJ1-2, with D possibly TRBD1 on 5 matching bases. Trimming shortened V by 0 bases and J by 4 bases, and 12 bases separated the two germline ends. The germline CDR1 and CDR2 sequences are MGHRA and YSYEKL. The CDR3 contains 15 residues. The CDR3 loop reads CASSQEREQVYGYTF. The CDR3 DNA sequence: TGCGCCAGCAGCCAAGAACGAGAACAGGTCTATGGCTACACCTTC.

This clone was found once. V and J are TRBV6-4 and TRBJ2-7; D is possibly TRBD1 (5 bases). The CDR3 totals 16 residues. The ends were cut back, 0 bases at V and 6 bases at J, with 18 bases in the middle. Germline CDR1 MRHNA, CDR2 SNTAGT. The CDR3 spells CASSDSPAGLSGEQYF. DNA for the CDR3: TGTGCCAGCAGTGACTCCCCCGCAGGGCTCTCAGGCGAGCAGTACTTC.

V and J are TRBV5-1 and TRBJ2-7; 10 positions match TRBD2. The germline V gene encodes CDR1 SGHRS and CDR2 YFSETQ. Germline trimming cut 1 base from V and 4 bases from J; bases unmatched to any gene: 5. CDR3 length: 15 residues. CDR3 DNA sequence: TGCGCCAGCAGCTTGTTTCCTAGCGGGAGTTACGAGCAGTACTTC. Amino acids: CASSLFPSGSYEQYF.

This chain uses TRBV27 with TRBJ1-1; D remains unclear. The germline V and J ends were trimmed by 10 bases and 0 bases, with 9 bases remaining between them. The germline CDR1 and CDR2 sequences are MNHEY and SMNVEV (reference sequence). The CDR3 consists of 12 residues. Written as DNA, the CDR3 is TGTGCCACCTCACATCTGAACACTGAAGCTTTCTTT. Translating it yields CATSHLNTEAFF.